A selection of T cell receptor beta chains follows, all from one sample in a study of graft-versus-host responses after intestinal transplantation. For these receptors, no antigen is known. Here immunoSEQ multiplex PCR was the method, and the copy in TCRdb shows in-frame clones only, minus some. The sample holds about 59,000 clones; around 93% are singletons and the top ten take 0.38%. This specimen consisted of unstimulated CD4+ T cells sorted from spleen or lymph node cells, obtained before transplant. The receptors come from a human donor who was the organ donor for an intestinal transplant. The CDR3 runs from the conserved cysteine through the conserved F or W. D genes are given only for firm matches. Clone size is given for some rows only: seen once, a few or many times, or a class if the clone is expanded.

>TRBJ1-2|.|TRBV7-2|.
CASSLDRAEGYTF
TGTGCCAGCAGCTTAGACAGGGCTGAGGGCTACACCTTC
>TRBJ2-2|.|TRBV10-3|TRBD2
CAISVASGADTGELFF
TGTGCCATCAGTGTTGCCAGCGGGGCAGACACCGGGGAGCTGTTTTTT
>TRBJ2-5|.|TRBV5-1|TRBD2
CASSPTGTSGQETQYF
TGCGCCAGCAGCCCGACCGGGACTAGCGGCCAAGAGACCCAGTACTTC
>TRBJ1-2|.|TRBV7-6|.
CASSLRFANGYTF
TGTGCCAGCAGCTTGCGGTTCGCGAATGGCTACACCTTC
>TRBJ2-7|.|TRBV4-3|.
CASSQDAGFTYEQYF
TGCGCCAGCAGCCAAGATGCGGGGTTCACCTACGAGCAGTACTTC
>TRBJ2-3|.|TRBV19|.
CASSKGLSTDTQYF
TGTGCCAGTAGTAAGGGGCTAAGCACAGATACGCAGTATTTT
>TRBJ2-1|once|TRBV6-5|.
CASSRKNNEQFF
TGTGCCAGCAGCCGTAAAAACAATGAGCAGTTCTTC
>TRBJ2-2|.|TRBV9|.
CASSSRRGAVDGELFF
TGTGCCAGCAGCTCGCGACGGGGGGCAGTGGACGGGGAGCTGTTTTTT
>TRBJ2-1|once|TRBV7-2|.
CASSRQGSEQFF
TGTGCCAGCAGCCGCCAGGGTAGTGAGCAGTTCTTC
>TRBJ2-3|once|TRBV9|.
CASSVGRGGTDTQYF
TGTGCCAGCAGCGTAGGCAGGGGGGGGACAGATACGCAGTATTTT
>TRBJ2-5|.|TRBV5-4|TRBD2
CASSSRLAGGFETQYF
TGTGCCAGCAGCTCACGACTAGCGGGGGGGTTTGAGACCCAGTACTTC
>TRBJ1-2|.|TRBV7-8|.
CASSLRPLGQPYGYTF
TGTGCCAGCAGCTTAAGACCACTCGGACAGCCCTATGGCTACACCTTC
>TRBJ2-5|.|TRBV30|TRBD2
CAWTSGLQETQYF
TGTGCCTGGACTAGCGGACTCCAAGAGACCCAGTACTTC
>TRBJ1-1|.|TRBV7-9|.
CASSLGLAGWRGGGTEAFF
TGTGCCAGCAGCTTAGGTCTCGCGGGTTGGAGAGGGGGAGGGACTGAAGCTTTCTTT
>TRBJ1-2|.|TRBV4-1|.
CASSQDGGRGAGYTF
TGCGCCAGCAGCCAAGATGGGGGCAGGGGCGCTGGCTACACCTTC
>TRBJ1-1|.|TRBV5-1|TRBD1
CASSLGTGGIEAFF
TGCGCCAGCAGCCTTGGGACAGGGGGAATTGAAGCTTTCTTT
>TRBJ2-3|.|TRBV15|TRBD2
CATSRVPNLAGGLTDTQYF
TGTGCCACCAGCAGAGTACCAAATCTAGCGGGGGGGCTCACAGATACGCAGTATTTT
>TRBJ1-2|.|TRBV7-9|.
CASSPDGAYTF
TGTGCCAGCAGCCCCGACGGAGCCTACACCTTC
>TRBJ1-3|.|TRBV18|.
CASSRGSSENTIYF
TGTGCCAGCTCCAGAGGGTCCTCGGAAAACACCATATATTTT
>TRBJ1-6|.|TRBV2|.
CASSLLWDNFLGSPLHF
TGTGCCAGCAGCCTATTGTGGGACAATTTTTTAGGTTCACCCCTCCACTTT
>TRBJ2-4|.|TRBV2|TRBD1
CASSEVTGAGKNIQYF
TGTGCCAGCAGTGAAGTCACAGGGGCTGGCAAAAACATTCAGTACTTC
>TRBJ1-2|.|TRBV7-9|.
CASSLVGGYGYTF
TGTGCCAGCAGCTTAGTGGGGGGCTATGGCTACACCTTC
>TRBJ2-7|once|TRBV7-9|.
CASSKPRAGVYEQYF
TGTGCCAGCAGCAAACCCAGGGCAGGGGTTTACGAGCAGTACTTC
>TRBJ2-5|.|TRBV9|TRBD2
CASSVGGGGTGTQETQYF
TGTGCCAGCAGCGTAGGTGGGGGGGGAACAGGTACCCAAGAGACCCAGTACTTC
>TRBJ2-3|.|TRBV29-1|TRBD1
CSVEKGTGGGTQYF
TGCAGCGTTGAGAAGGGGACAGGGGGCGGTACGCAGTATTTT
>TRBJ1-4|few|TRBV5-1|.
CASSLGALNEKLFF
TGCGCCAGCAGCCTGGGGGCCCTCAATGAAAAACTGTTTTTT
>TRBJ2-4|.|TRBV5-1|.
CASSLGEGIQYF
TGCGCCAGCAGCTTGGGAGAGGGCATTCAGTACTTC
>TRBJ1-2|.|TRBV14|.
CASSQDLDRGYTF
TGTGCCAGCAGCCAAGATCTAGACAGGGGCTACACCTTC
>TRBJ2-1|.|TRBV15|TRBD1
CATSRPTPLDRGNEQFF
TGTGCCACCAGCAGACCGACCCCCTTGGACAGGGGCAATGAGCAGTTCTTC
>TRBJ2-2|.|TRBV7-2|TRBD2
CASSLEGLARATGELFF
TGTGCCAGCAGCTTAGAAGGACTAGCGAGGGCCACCGGGGAGCTGTTTTTT
>TRBJ1-1|few|TRBV27|.
CASRGLGEATEAFF
TGTGCCAGCAGAGGGCTTGGGGAGGCCACTGAAGCTTTCTTT
>TRBJ2-2|.|TRBV11-1|.
CASSLGLMRELFF
TGTGCCAGCAGCTTAGGACTAATGAGGGAGCTGTTTTTT
>TRBJ2-7|.|TRBV9|.
CANPTILRTYEQYF
TGTGCCAACCCGACCATTTTGCGAACCTACGAGCAGTACTTC
>TRBJ2-3|.|TRBV7-3|TRBD1
CASSIDRGFTDTQYF
TGTGCCAGCAGCATCGACAGGGGTTTCACAGATACGCAGTATTTT
>TRBJ2-5|.|TRBV14|.
CASSQEYITRETQYF
TGTGCCAGCAGCCAAGAATACATAACTCGGGAGACCCAGTACTTC
>TRBJ2-7|.|TRBV27|.
CASSRQGLTYEQYF
TGTGCCAGCAGTCGCCAGGGACTCACCTACGAGCAGTACTTC
>TRBJ2-6|.|TRBV10-3|.
CAIYPGTGANVLTF
TGTGCCATCTACCCAGGGACTGGGGCCAACGTCCTGACTTTC
>TRBJ1-5|once|TRBV11-1|TRBD1
CASSFGQEGNQPQHF
TGTGCCAGCAGCTTCGGACAGGAGGGCAATCAGCCCCAGCATTTT
>TRBJ2-3|.|TRBV7-2|.
CASSRRRWGVGTDTQYF
TGTGCCAGCAGCCGAAGAAGGTGGGGAGTCGGCACAGATACGCAGTATTTT
>TRBJ2-1|.|TRBV5-1|TRBD2
CASSLGSGGANEQFF
TGCGCCAGCAGCTTGGGCAGCGGGGGGGCAAATGAGCAGTTCTTC
>TRBJ1-4|.|TRBV5-1|TRBD1
CASRQTGDYEKLFF
TGCGCCAGCAGGCAGACAGGGGATTACGAAAAACTGTTTTTT
>TRBJ1-2|once|TRBV15|.
CATKKKGVPYTF
TGTGCCACCAAAAAGAAGGGGGTTCCCTACACCTTC